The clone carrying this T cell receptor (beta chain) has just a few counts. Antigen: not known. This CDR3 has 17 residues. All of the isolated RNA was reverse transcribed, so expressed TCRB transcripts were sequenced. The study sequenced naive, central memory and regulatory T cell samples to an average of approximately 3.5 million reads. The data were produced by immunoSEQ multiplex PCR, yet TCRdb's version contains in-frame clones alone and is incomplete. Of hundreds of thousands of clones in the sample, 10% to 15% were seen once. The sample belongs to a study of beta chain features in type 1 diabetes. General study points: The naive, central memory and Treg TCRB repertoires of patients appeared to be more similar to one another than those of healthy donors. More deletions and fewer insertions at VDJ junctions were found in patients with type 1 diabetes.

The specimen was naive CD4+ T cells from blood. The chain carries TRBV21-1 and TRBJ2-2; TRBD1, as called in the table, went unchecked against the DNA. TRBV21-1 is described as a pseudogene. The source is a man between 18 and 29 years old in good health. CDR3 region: CASSTKTRAPNTGELFF. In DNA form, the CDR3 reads TGTGCCAGCAGCACTAAAACCAGGGCCCCGAACACCGGGGAGCTGTTTTTT.